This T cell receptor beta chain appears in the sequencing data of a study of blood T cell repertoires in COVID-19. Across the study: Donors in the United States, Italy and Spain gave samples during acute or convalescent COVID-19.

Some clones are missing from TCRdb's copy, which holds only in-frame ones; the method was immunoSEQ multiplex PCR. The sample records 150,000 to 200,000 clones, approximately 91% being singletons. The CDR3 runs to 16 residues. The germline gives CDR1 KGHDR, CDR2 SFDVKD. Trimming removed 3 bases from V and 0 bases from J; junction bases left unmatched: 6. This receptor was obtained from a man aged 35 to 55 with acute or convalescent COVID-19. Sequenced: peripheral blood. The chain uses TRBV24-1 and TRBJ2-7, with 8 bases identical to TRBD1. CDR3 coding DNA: TGTGCCACCAGTGATCCGAACAGGGGGGACTCCTACGAGCAGTACTTC. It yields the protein CATSDPNRGDSYEQYF.